These 26 T cell receptor beta chains share one sample of origin, sequenced in a study of blood T cell repertoires in COVID-19. Only in-frame clones appear in the TCRdb table, and some are missing; sequencing was by immunoSEQ multiplex PCR. The data hold fewer than 300,000 clones, with 65% to 90% observed a single time. The sample was peripheral blood. The receptor source for this set is a man between 50 and 59 years old with active or convalescent COVID-19.

The V gene is TRBV27, the J gene TRBJ2-1, with 14 bases identical to TRBD2. In germline, CDR1 is MNHEY, CDR2 SMNVEV (reference sequence). The CDR3 covers 18 residues. Losses at the gene ends were 4 bases for V and 2 bases for J; bases not matched to a gene: 7. The CDR3 coding sequence is TGTGCCAGCAGTTCTGGGACTAGCGGGAGATTCGCCTACAATGAGCAGTTCTTC. Residues: CASSSGTSGRFAYNEQFF.

A single count supports this clone. The J gene is TRBJ1-2, the V gene TRBV10-2, with 8 bases identical to TRBD1. The CDR3 runs 16 residues. Germline V gene sequence: CDR1 WSHSY, CDR2 SAAADI. With 6 bases clipped from V and 4 bases from J, the junction kept 13 bases outside the gene matches. Here the CDR3 DNA reads TGCGCCAGCAGCTCTTCCTTGACAGGGGATGTCTATGGCTACACCTTC. As protein: CASSSSLTGDVYGYTF.

The J gene is TRBJ2-2, the V gene TRBV5-5; a weak D match, TRBD2 (6 bases). From germline, CDR1 is SGHKS and CDR2 YYEKEE (reference sequence). This CDR3 has 15 residues. V shed 2 bases and J shed 5 bases, with 13 bases lying between them. The CDR3 DNA reads as TGTGCCAGCAGCTTCACCCCCGGAGGGACCGGGGAGCTGTTTTTT. Residues: CASSFTPGGTGELFF.

The chain employs TRBV28 and TRBJ2-7, with 8 bases matching TRBD1. This CDR3 is 15 amino acids long. Germline values: CDR1 MDHEN, CDR2 SYDVKM. Trimming cost V 2 bases and J 3 bases; bases outside gene matches: 6. The CDR3 loop reads CASSLTGGQHYEQYF. The CDR3 region has the DNA TGTGCCAGCAGTTTAACAGGGGGACAACACTACGAGCAGTACTTC.

This sequence joins TRBV7-3 and TRBJ2-1; 11 bases agree with TRBD2. This CDR3 spans 15 amino acids. Germline V gene sequence: CDR1 SGHTA, CDR2 FQGTGA. J gave up 8 bases and V 2 bases, and 5 bases lay outside the gene matches. The CDR3 coding sequence is TGTGCCAGCAGCTTAGGGACTAGCGGTGCCGATGAGCAGTTCTTC. Translation gives CASSLGTSGADEQFF.

The gene calls are TRBV7-2 and TRBJ2-3; a weak D match, TRBD2 (5 bases). Germline V gene data show CDR1 as SGHTA and CDR2 as FQGNSA. V lost 1 base, J lost 2 bases, and 10 bases lay in between. The CDR3 loop spans 15 amino acids. The CDR3 region has the DNA TGTGCCAGCAGCTTAGGGGCGGGTTACACAGATACGCAGTATTTT. It specifies CASSLGAGYTDTQYF.

The chain recombines TRBV6-5 with TRBJ1-1; D is unclear. Germline lookup yields CDR1 MNHEY and CDR2 SVGAGI. V was clipped by 7 bases and J by 6 bases, with 9 bases between them. The length of the CDR3 is 11 residues. The CDR3 bases are TGTGCCAGCACCGGAGCGGCTGAAGCTTTCTTT. This encodes CASTGAAEAFF.

The rearrangement links TRBV12-3 or TRBV12-4 to TRBJ1-2; D gene ambiguous. Trimming shortened V by 7 bases and J by 1 base, and 7 bases separated the two germline ends. The CDR3 runs 12 residues. The chain's CDR3 is CASIFGNYGYTF. CDR3 DNA sequence: TGTGCCAGCATTTTCGGTAACTATGGCTACACCTTC.

The gene calls are TRBV4-1 and TRBJ1-2, with D possibly matching TRBD1 (6 bases). Germline CDR1 is MGHRA and CDR2 is YSYEKL. Deletions cut 4 bases from V and 0 bases from J, with 15 bases between. This CDR3 has 16 residues. The CDR3: CASSPRDTVANYGYTF. Written as DNA, the CDR3 is TGCGCCAGCAGCCCCCGGGACACGGTGGCTAACTATGGCTACACCTTC.

This sequence joins TRBV19 and TRBJ1-5; D remains unclear. CDR3 length equals 14 residues. Germline loops: CDR1 LNHDA, CDR2 SQIVND (reference sequence). Trimming removed 3 bases from V and 7 bases from J, with 13 bases in between. The CDR3, as DNA: TGTGCCAGTAGTATCGGGAATCAGAAGCAGCCCCAGCATTTT. Amino acids: CASSIGNQKQPQHF.

V is TRBV28 and J is TRBJ1-1; D unresolved. CDR3 size: 15 residues. V lost 3 bases to trimming and J lost 2 bases, with 13 bases between them. In germline, CDR1 is MDHEN, CDR2 SYDVKM. DNA of the CDR3: TGTGCCAGCAGTTTCGGGTTTAGAACAAACACTGAAGCTTTCTTT. Amino acids: CASSFGFRTNTEAFF.

This clone was picked up one time. The chain recombines TRBV5-4 with TRBJ2-1; TRBD2 matches at 7 bases. Trimming took 4 bases from V and 5 from J; bases not matched to a gene: 15. Germline values: CDR1 SGHNT, CDR2 YYREEE (reference sequence). The CDR3 loop spans 17 amino acids. The DNA for the CDR3 is TGTGCCAGCAGCCGATCTTCCAACCGGGGAGGGAACAATGAGCAGTTCTTC. Protein: CASSRSSNRGGNNEQFF.

The chain is built from TRBV27 and TRBJ2-1; 11 bases match TRBD2. The CDR3 consists of 15 residues. Germline assignment: CDR1 MNHEY and CDR2 SMNVEV (reference sequence). V lost 8 bases, J lost 4 bases, and 7 bases stayed unmatched. Here the CDR3 DNA reads TGTGCCAGCGGCTCTAGCGGGAGGAGTTACAATGAGCAGTTCTTC. Residues: CASGSSGRSYNEQFF.

This clone was counted a few times. The rearrangement joins TRBV5-6 to TRBJ2-7; maybe TRBD1 (6 bases). Germline values: CDR1 SGHDT, CDR2 YYEEEE. V lost 3 bases and J 3 bases, leaving 16 bases between the germline ends. The CDR3 covers 15 residues. In DNA form, the CDR3 reads TGTGCCAGCAGCTCCAGGGGACACCGGGGCTACGAGCAGTACTTC. This sequence encodes CASSSRGHRGYEQYF.

The chain is built from TRBV4-2 and TRBJ1-2; 8 nucleotides align to TRBD1. Germline assignment: CDR1 LGHNA and CDR2 YNFKEQ. The CDR3 loop spans 15 amino acids. V lost 3 bases to trimming and J lost 4 bases; unmatched junction nucleotides: 7. CDR3 sequence: CASSHLQGESYGYTF. CDR3 in DNA: TGTGCCAGCAGCCACCTACAGGGGGAGAGCTATGGCTACACCTTC.

The chain links TRBV4-2 to TRBJ2-3, with TRBD2 matching over 11 bases. Germline lookup yields CDR1 LGHNA and CDR2 YNFKEQ. The CDR3 is 16 residues long. Trimming at V came to 2 bases and at J to 4 bases, leaving 5 bases not matched to a gene. The CDR3 bases are TGTGCCAGCAGCCAAATAGCGGGAGGGAGCGCAGATACGCAGTATTTT. It is translated as CASSQIAGGSADTQYF.

CDR3 sequence reads: CASSPNPTDTQYF. For the CDR3, the DNA is TGTGCCAGCAGTCCCAATCCCACAGATACGCAGTATTTT. This rearrangement joins TRBV6-4 to TRBJ2-3; D unclear. The V end was cut by 5 bases, the J end by 2 bases, with 8 bases between. The CDR3 runs to 13 residues. Germline CDR1 reads MRHNA; CDR2 reads SNTAGT.

V gene TRBV5-1 combines with J gene TRBJ1-5, with D unresolved. Germline V CDR1 and CDR2: SGHRS, YFSETQ. The V end was cut by 3 bases, the J end by 1 base, with 5 bases between. CDR3 length: 13 residues. The CDR3 sequence: CASSYSSNQPQHF. The CDR3 nucleotides are TGCGCCAGCAGCTACAGCAGCAATCAGCCCCAGCATTTT. Full variable domain (missing parts from reference TRBV5-1 and TRBJ1-5): KAGVTQTPRYLIKTRGQQVTLSCSPISGHRSVSWYQQTPGQGLQFLFEYFSETQRNKGNFPGRFSGRQFSNSRSEMNVSTLELGDSALYLCASSYSSNQPQHFGDGTRLSIL.

V usage is TRBV4-1 and J usage is TRBJ1-2; 8 nucleotides align to TRBD1. Germline assignment: CDR1 MGHRA and CDR2 YSYEKL. J lost 5 bases, V lost 5 bases, and 7 bases had no gene match. The CDR3 length is 14 residues. CDR3 DNA sequence: TGCGCCAGCAGCACCCGACAGGGGCTGTATGGCTACACCTTC. Amino acids: CASSTRQGLYGYTF.

The CDR3 coding sequence is TGTGCCACCCTAGCGGGTAGCTCCTACGAGCAGTACTTC. Amino acid sequence: CATLAGSSYEQYF. The chain is built from TRBV10-3 and TRBJ2-7, with 8 positions matching TRBD2. After removal of 10 bases from V and 0 bases from J, the junction contained 5 bases not matched to a gene. The CDR3 contains 13 residues. CDR1 is ENHRY, CDR2 SYGVKD, per germline.

The chain uses TRBV7-2 and TRBJ1-2; D is unresolved. Trimming removed 2 bases from V and 3 bases from J, with 16 bases in between. The CDR3 has 16 residues. CDR1 SGHTA and CDR2 FQGNSA come from the germline V gene. The CDR3 nucleotides are TGTGCCAGCAGCTTATCAAATTGGGGAGTTGACTATGGCTACACCTTC. Residues: CASSLSNWGVDYGYTF.

The chain joins TRBV10-3 to TRBJ1-6; possible D gene TRBD1, 5 bases. This CDR3 region has 14 residues. The germline V gene encodes CDR1 ENHRY and CDR2 SYGVKD. V was clipped by 4 bases and J by 7 bases, with 11 bases between them. As DNA, the CDR3 is TGTGCCATCAGTGGGTTGGGGGGAAATTCACCCCTCCACTTT. Its translation: CAISGLGGNSPLHF.

The DNA for the CDR3 is TGTGCCAGCAGTCCAGACAGGGGGCCCTACGAGCAGTACTTC. This translates into CASSPDRGPYEQYF. The V gene is TRBV6-5, the J gene TRBJ2-7; 10 nucleotides line up with TRBD1. This CDR3 is 14 amino acids long. Germline CDR1 MNHEY, CDR2 SVGAGI. The V and J ends lost 5 bases and 2 bases, in that order; junction bases with no gene match: 3.

The chain couples TRBV5-1 to TRBJ1-2; 8 bases map to TRBD1. The ends lost 0 bases at V and 6 bases at J; junction bases unmatched: 7. Germline V gene sequence: CDR1 SGHRS, CDR2 YFSETQ. This CDR3 has 15 residues. Written as DNA, the CDR3 is TGCGCCAGCAGCTTGGGTAATACAGGGGGGAATGGCTACACCTTC. Its translation: CASSLGNTGGNGYTF.

This sequence joins TRBV28 and TRBJ1-3; no reliable D call. Between the trimmed V and J ends, which lost 2 bases and 0 bases, there was a span of 8 bases. The CDR3 is 15 residues long. Per the germline V gene, CDR1 is MDHEN and CDR2 is SYDVKM. In nucleotides, the CDR3 is TGTGCCAGCAGTTTAACTAGGGTCTCTGGAAACACCATATATTTT. As protein: CASSLTRVSGNTIYF.

The chain links TRBV27 to TRBJ2-1, with 12 bases aligning to TRBD2. Germline-derived CDR1 and CDR2 are MNHEY and SMNVEV (reference sequence). The CDR3 runs 15 residues. After removal of 5 bases from V and 4 bases from J, the junction contained 3 bases not matched to a gene. CDR3 protein: CASSQGLAGYNEQFF. The CDR3 bases are TGTGCCAGCAGTCAGGGACTAGCGGGTTACAATGAGCAGTTCTTC.